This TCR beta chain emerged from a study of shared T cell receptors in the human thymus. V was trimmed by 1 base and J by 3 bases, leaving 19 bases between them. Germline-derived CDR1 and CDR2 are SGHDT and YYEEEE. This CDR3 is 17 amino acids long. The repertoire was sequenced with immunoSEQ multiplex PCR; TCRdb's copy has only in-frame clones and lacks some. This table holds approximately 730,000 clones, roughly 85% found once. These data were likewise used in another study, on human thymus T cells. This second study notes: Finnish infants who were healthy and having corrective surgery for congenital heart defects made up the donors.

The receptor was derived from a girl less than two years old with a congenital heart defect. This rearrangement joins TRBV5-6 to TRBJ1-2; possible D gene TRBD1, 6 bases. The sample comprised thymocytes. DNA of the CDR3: TGTGCCAGCAGCTTGAACGTACCGATAACAGGGCACTATGGCTACACCTTC. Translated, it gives CASSLNVPITGHYGYTF. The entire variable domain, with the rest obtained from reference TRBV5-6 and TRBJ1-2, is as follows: DAGVTQSPTHLIKTRGQQVTLRCSPKSGHDTVSWYQQALGQGPQFIFQYYEEEERQRGNFPDRFSGHQFPNYSSELNVNALLLGDSALYLCASSLNVPITGHYGYTFGSGTRLTVV.